This passage covers 17 T cell receptor beta chains from one sample sequenced in a study of blood T cells in healthy people across ages. Then a second PCR, running about 7 to 11 cycles, was carried out with a sample-barcoded 5' primer and a J-beta primer mix. One entry per CDR3 protein, called by TCRdb with MiXCR from the 5' RACE reads. Here the sample spans approximately 830,000 distinct CDR3 sequences, 62% being singletons. Sequenced material: blood. The origin of the receptors is a young man in good health.

About this clonotype itself: Possible read error: a much larger clone is one base away. The rearrangement joins TRBV5-1 to TRBJ2-1, with 8 bases matching TRBD1. The CDR3 has 14 amino acids. Germline lookup yields CDR1 SGHRS and CDR2 YFSETQ. The CDR3 loop reads CVSSLDRVHNEQFF. In nucleotides, the CDR3 is TGCGTCAGCAGCTTGGACAGGGTTCACAATGAGCAGTTCTTC.

Only one count was recorded for this clonotype. V and J are TRBV5-4 and TRBJ2-7; TRBD2 matches at 8 bases. The CDR3 is 13 amino acids. With V trimmed by 4 bases and J by 4 bases, 4 bases remained unmatched. The germline V gene has CDR1 SGHNT and CDR2 YYREEE (reference sequence). CDR3 nucleotide sequence: TGTGCCAGCAGCATTGGACTAGCTTACGAGCAGTACTTC. Its translation: CASSIGLAYEQYF.

This clonotype showed up just a few times. The chain has TRBV25-1 and TRBJ1-2; unclear D gene. The CDR3 covers 11 residues. CDR1 MGHDK and CDR2 SYGVNS come from the germline V gene. V was pared by 2 bases and J by 8 bases, with 6 bases between. DNA for the CDR3: TGTGCCAGCAGTGAAAATATGGGCTACACCTTC. This codes for CASSENMGYTF.

J is TRBJ1-4 and V is TRBV20-1; D remains unclear. This CDR3 is 14 amino acids long. V lost 3 bases and J 4 bases, leaving 12 bases between the germline ends. Germline V gene lookup returns CDR1 DFQATT and CDR2 SNEGSKA (reference sequence). The CDR3 reads CSASPTVGNEKLFF. CDR3 DNA sequence: TGCAGTGCTAGCCCGACGGTGGGTAATGAAAAACTGTTTTTT.

This clonotype came up a few times. The rearrangement joins TRBV20-1 to TRBJ1-5; D might be TRBD1 (5 bases). Trimming cost V 6 bases and J 2 bases, with 11 bases left between them. The CDR3 is 13 amino acids. The V gene's germline CDR1 is DFQATT and CDR2 SNEGSKA (reference sequence). The CDR3 protein is CSAAGTGNQPQHF. CDR3 sequence (DNA): TGCAGTGCAGCCGGGACGGGCAATCAGCCCCAGCATTTT.

The chain uses TRBV4-3 and TRBJ2-3; 8 nucleotides align to TRBD2. With 0 bases clipped from V and 5 bases from J, the junction kept 19 bases outside the gene matches. CDR3 length: 20 residues. Looked up from germline, CDR1 is LGHNA and CDR2 is YSLEER. CDR3: CASSQERADIAGFSGDTQYF. DNA for the CDR3: TGCGCCAGCAGCCAAGAAAGGGCGGACATAGCGGGGTTTTCCGGAGATACGCAGTATTTT.

The V gene is TRBV7-9, the J gene TRBJ1-2, with D possibly matching TRBD1 (6 bases). CDR1 and CDR2 (germline): SEHNR, FQNEAQ (reference sequence). This CDR3 is 16 amino acids long. The ends were cut back, 2 bases at V and 5 bases at J, with 18 bases in the middle. For the CDR3, the DNA is TGTGCCAGCAGCTTACCAGTAGCCGGGGGCGTTTATGGCTACACCTTC. This sequence encodes CASSLPVAGGVYGYTF.

The chain links TRBV24-1 to TRBJ1-4, with TRBD1 identical over 9 bases. CDR1 and CDR2 (germline): KGHDR, SFDVKD. This CDR3 is 17 amino acids long. V shed 3 bases and J 10 bases; nucleotides not matched to a gene: 14. Here the CDR3 DNA reads TGTGCCACCAGTGATCACGGACAGGGGCCCTTCCGAGGAAAACTGTTTTTT. Protein product: CATSDHGQGPFRGKLFF.

The chain carries TRBV7-2 and TRBJ2-1; D assignment may be TRBD1 or TRBD2 (5 bases each). CDR1 is SGHTA and CDR2 is FQGNSA in the germline V gene. The V end lost 5 bases, the J end lost 9 bases, and 26 bases lay between the germline ends. This CDR3 is built from 17 residues. The CDR3 reads CASSRSHSARGTGEQFF. DNA for the CDR3: TGTGCCAGCAGCCGAAGTCATAGCGCGAGGGGAACGGGTGAGCAGTTCTTC.

In its sample, this clonotype was seen once. This sequence joins TRBV15 and TRBJ2-3; D may be TRBD1 (6 bases). The CDR3 contains 14 residues. Germline V gene data show CDR1 as LNHNV and CDR2 as YYDKDF (reference sequence). The ends were cut back, 4 bases at V and 2 bases at J, with 10 bases in the middle. This chain's CDR3 is CATSKDRSTDTQYF. In DNA form, the CDR3 reads TGTGCCACCAGCAAGGACAGATCCACAGATACGCAGTATTTT.

This clonotype showed up just a few times. V usage is TRBV12-3 or TRBV12-4 and J usage is TRBJ1-4; 8 positions agree with TRBD1. The CDR3 has 13 residues. After removal of 5 bases from V and 12 bases from J, the junction contained 8 bases not matched to a gene. In DNA, the CDR3 is TGTGCCAGCAGTCTCATGACGACAGGGGAACTGTTTTTT. Protein: CASSLMTTGELFF.

This sequence joins TRBV12-3 or TRBV12-4 and TRBJ2-6; D might be TRBD2 (7 bases). The CDR3 covers 20 residues. V was trimmed by 6 bases and J by 0 bases, leaving 24 bases between them. CDR3 in amino acids: CASSPYLSGGGHSGANVLTF. For the CDR3, the DNA is TGTGCCAGCAGCCCCTACCTCTCGGGGGGCGGTCACTCTGGGGCCAACGTCCTGACTTTC.

J is TRBJ2-3 and V is TRBV20-1; TRBD2 agrees at 12 bases. There are 15 residues in the CDR3. Germline V CDR1 and CDR2: DFQATT, SNEGSKA (reference sequence). The V gene end was trimmed by 0 bases and the J gene end by 5 bases; junction bases not matched to a gene: 3. The CDR3 nucleotides read TGCAGTGCTAGAGAGGCTAGCGGGGGGGGAGATACGCAGTATTTT. This encodes CSAREASGGGDTQYF.

The rearrangement links TRBV5-5 to TRBJ2-3; the D is unclear. The germline V gene has CDR1 SGHKS and CDR2 YYEKEE (reference sequence). Trimming removed 2 bases from V and 2 bases from J, with 6 bases in between. The CDR3 totals 13 residues. The CDR3 DNA follows: TGTGCCAGCAGCTTATACACCACAGATACGCAGTATTTT. Translation gives CASSLYTTDTQYF.

This clonotype was counted between two and nine times. The junction does not match germline at one end; this may be a read error. The V call is TRBV20-1, the J call TRBJ2-3; no firm D call. This CDR3 has 12 amino acids. CDR1 is DFQATT and CDR2 is SNEGSKA in the germline V gene (reference sequence). DNA of the CDR3: TGCAGTGCTAGGGTGAGCACGGATACGCAGTATTTT. Translation gives CSARVSTDTQYF.

The chain combines TRBV13 with TRBJ2-1; D is unclear. This CDR3 has 15 amino acids. Trimming pared 2 bases from V and 3 bases from J, leaving 11 bases between. Germline V CDR1 and CDR2: PRHDT, FYEKMQ (reference sequence). Written as DNA, the CDR3 is TGTGCCAGCAGCTTACTTCGGCTAGACTACAATGAGCAGTTCTTC. The encoded protein is CASSLLRLDYNEQFF.

The chain employs TRBV12-3 or TRBV12-4 and TRBJ2-3; D might be TRBD1 (5 bases). This CDR3 contains 14 residues. Trimming removed 5 bases from V and 5 bases from J, with 14 bases in between. CDR3 coding DNA: TGTGCCAGCAGTGATACAGGTTCAGGAGATACGCAGTATTTT. Protein product: CASSDTGSGDTQYF.